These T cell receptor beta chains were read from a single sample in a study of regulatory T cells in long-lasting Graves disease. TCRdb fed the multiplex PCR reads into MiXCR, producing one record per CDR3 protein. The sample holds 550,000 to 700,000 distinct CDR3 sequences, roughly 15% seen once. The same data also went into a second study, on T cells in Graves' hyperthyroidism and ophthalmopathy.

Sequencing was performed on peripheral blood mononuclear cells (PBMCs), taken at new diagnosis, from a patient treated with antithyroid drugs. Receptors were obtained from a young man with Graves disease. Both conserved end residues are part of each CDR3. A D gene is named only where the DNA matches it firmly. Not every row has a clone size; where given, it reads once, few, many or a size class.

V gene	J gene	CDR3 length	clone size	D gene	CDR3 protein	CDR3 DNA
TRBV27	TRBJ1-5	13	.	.	CASSFSRSFPQHF	TGTGCCAGCAGTTTCTCCCGGTCCTTTCCCCAGCATTTT
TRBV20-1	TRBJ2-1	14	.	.	CSAIGLETYNEQFF	TGCAGTGCTATCGGGCTGGAGACCTACAATGAGCAGTTCTTC
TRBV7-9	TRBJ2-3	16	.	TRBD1	CASSRRDRPYTDTQYF	TGTGCCAGCAGCCGCCGGGACAGACCCTACACAGATACGCAGTATTTT
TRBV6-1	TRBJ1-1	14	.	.	CASILGRGWTEAFF	TGTGCCAGCATATTAGGCAGGGGATGGACTGAAGCTTTCTTT
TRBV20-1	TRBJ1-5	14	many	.	CSARRGYSNQPQHF	TGCAGTGCTAGGAGGGGTTATAGCAATCAGCCCCAGCATTTT
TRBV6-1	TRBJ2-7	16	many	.	CASSGSLQGFSYEQYF	TGTGCCAGCAGTGGATCCTTACAGGGTTTCTCCTACGAGCAGTACTTC
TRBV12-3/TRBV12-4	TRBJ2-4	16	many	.	CASSSRQSLAKNIQYF	TGTGCCAGCAGTTCGAGACAGAGCCTAGCCAAAAACATTCAGTACTTC
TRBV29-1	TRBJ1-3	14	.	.	CSVGGQSSGNTIYF	TGCAGCGTTGGAGGGCAGAGCTCTGGAAACACCATATATTTT
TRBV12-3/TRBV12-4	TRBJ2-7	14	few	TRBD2	CASREGAGGYEQYF	TGTGCCAGCAGGGAGGGAGCGGGAGGCTACGAGCAGTACTTC
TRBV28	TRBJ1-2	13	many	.	CASSSRTEYGYTF	TGTGCCAGCAGTTCTAGGACTGAATATGGCTACACCTTC
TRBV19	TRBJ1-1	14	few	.	CATRQTGTQVLAFF	TGTGCCACCCGACAGACCGGGACTCAAGTCTTGGCTTTCTTT
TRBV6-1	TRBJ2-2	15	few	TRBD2	CASSLAGGLAGELFF	TGTGCCAGCAGTCTAGCGGGAGGGCTCGCCGGGGAGCTGTTTTTT
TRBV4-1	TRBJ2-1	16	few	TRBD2	CASSRTVAGGPVEQFF	TGCGCCAGCAGCCGAACGGTAGCGGGAGGGCCGGTTGAGCAGTTCTTC
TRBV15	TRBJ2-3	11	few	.	CATSRGDTQYF	TGTGCCACCAGCAGAGGGGATACGCAGTATTTT
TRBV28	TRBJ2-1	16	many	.	CASSFVAESSYNEQFF	TGTGCCAGCAGTTTTGTAGCGGAGAGCTCCTACAATGAGCAGTTCTTC
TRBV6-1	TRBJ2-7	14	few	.	CASSTPPGFYEQYF	TGTGCCAGCAGTACCCCCCCGGGGTTCTACGAGCAGTACTTC
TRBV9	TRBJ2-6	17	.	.	CASSHDRIPSGANVLTF	TGTGCCAGCAGCCACGACAGGATACCCTCTGGGGCCAACGTCCTGACTTTC
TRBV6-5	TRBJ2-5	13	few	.	CASSYRLGETQYF	TGTGCCAGCAGTTACAGGTTAGGGGAGACCCAGTACTTC
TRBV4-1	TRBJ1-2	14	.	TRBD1	CASSQVGTGDGYTF	TGCGCCAGCAGCCAAGTTGGGACAGGGGACGGCTACACCTTC
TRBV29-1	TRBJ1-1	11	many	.	CSVKTNTEAFF	TGCAGCGTCAAAACTAACACTGAAGCTTTCTTT
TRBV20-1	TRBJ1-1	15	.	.	CSARKGSGMNTEAFF	TGCAGTGCTAGGAAGGGCTCGGGGATGAACACTGAAGCTTTCTTT
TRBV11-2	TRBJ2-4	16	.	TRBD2	CASSRWGGRAKNIQYF	TGTGCCAGCAGTCGTTGGGGGGGTCGGGCCAAAAACATTCAGTACTTC
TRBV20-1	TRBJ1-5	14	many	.	CSALNGGGQGPQHF	TGCAGTGCTCTTAACGGCGGGGGCCAAGGGCCCCAGCATTTT
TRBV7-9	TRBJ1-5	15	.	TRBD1	CASSLEGAGDQPQHF	TGTGCCAGCAGCTTAGAGGGGGCGGGCGATCAGCCCCAGCATTTT
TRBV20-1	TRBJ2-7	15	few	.	CSARWGRGNCYEQYF	TGCAGTGCTAGATGGGGGCGGGGGAATTGCTACGAGCAGTACTTC
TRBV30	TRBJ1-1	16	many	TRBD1	CAWNPPGQGLNTEAFF	TGTGCCTGGAATCCTCCGGGACAGGGCCTGAACACTGAAGCTTTCTTT
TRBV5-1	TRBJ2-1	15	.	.	CASTLRAELYNKQFF	TGCGCCAGCACCCTCCGAGCGGAACTCTACAATAAGCAGTTCTTC
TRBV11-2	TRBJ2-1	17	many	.	CASSLLLVPGSYNEQFF	TGTGCCAGCAGCTTGTTATTGGTACCAGGGTCCTACAATGAGCAGTTCTTC
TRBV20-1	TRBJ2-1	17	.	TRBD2	CSARAGTSGSRDNEQFF	TGCAGTGCTAGGGCCGGGACTAGCGGAAGCAGAGACAATGAGCAGTTCTTC
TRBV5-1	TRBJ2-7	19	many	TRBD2	CASSLASGLAGFRTYEQYF	TGCGCCAGCAGCTTGGCCTCGGGACTAGCGGGATTCCGAACCTACGAGCAGTACTTC
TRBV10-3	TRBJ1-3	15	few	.	CAISDLGGPGNTIYF	TGTGCCATCAGCGATCTGGGGGGCCCAGGAAACACCATATATTTT
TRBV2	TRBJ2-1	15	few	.	CASSEAQGGYNEQFF	TGTGCCAGCAGTGAAGCTCAGGGCGGCTACAATGAGCAGTTCTTC
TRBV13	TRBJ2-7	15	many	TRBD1	CASSQRGTASYEQYF	TGTGCCAGCAGCCAACGAGGGACAGCGAGTTACGAGCAGTACTTC
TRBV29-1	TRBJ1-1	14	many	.	CSARVGPTDTEAFF	TGCAGCGCTAGGGTCGGCCCGACGGACACTGAAGCTTTCTTT
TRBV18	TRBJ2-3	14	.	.	CASRDGSALDTQYF	TGTGCCAGCCGGGACGGGAGTGCATTAGATACGCAGTATTTT
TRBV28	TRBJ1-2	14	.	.	CASSPPRDTPGYTF	TGTGCCAGCAGTCCCCCCCGGGACACCCCTGGCTACACCTTC
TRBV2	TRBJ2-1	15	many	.	CASSEALSSYNEQFF	TGTGCCAGCAGTGAAGCGCTGAGCTCCTACAATGAGCAGTTCTTC
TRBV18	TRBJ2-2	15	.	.	CASSTYVPNTGELFF	TGTGCCAGCTCAACCTATGTCCCGAACACCGGGGAGCTGTTTTTT
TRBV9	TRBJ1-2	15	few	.	CASSVGGVRDYGYTF	TGTGCCAGCAGCGTAGGGGGGGTCCGGGACTATGGCTACACCTTC